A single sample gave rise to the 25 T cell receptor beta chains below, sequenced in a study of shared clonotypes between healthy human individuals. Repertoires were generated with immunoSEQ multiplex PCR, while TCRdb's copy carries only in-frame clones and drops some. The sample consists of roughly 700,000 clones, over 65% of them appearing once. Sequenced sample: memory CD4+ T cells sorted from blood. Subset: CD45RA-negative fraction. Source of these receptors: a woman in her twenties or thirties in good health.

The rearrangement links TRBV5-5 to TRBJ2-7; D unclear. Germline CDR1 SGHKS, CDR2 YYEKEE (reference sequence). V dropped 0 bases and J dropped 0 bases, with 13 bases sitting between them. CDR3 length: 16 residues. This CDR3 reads CASSLAWDPSSYEQYF. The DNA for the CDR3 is TGTGCCAGCAGCTTGGCCTGGGATCCTAGCTCCTACGAGCAGTACTTC.

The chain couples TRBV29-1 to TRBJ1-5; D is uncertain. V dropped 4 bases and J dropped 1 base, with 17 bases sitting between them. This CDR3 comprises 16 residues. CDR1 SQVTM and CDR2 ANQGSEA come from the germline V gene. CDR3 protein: CSVGPPGSPSNQPQHF. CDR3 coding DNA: TGCAGCGTTGGGCCCCCGGGAAGTCCCAGCAATCAGCCCCAGCATTTT.

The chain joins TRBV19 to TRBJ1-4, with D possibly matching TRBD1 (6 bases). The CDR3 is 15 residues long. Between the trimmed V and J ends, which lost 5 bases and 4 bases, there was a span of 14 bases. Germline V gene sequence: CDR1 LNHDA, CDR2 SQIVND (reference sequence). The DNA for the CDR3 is TGTGCCAGTAGTTTGAGACAGGCCTTTAATGAAAAACTGTTTTTT. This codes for CASSLRQAFNEKLFF.

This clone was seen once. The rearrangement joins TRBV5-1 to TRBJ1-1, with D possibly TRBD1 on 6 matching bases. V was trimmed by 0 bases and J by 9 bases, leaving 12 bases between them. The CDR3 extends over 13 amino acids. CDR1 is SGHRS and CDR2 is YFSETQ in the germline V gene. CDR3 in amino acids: CASSLEGTLQAFF. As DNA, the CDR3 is TGCGCCAGCAGCTTGGAAGGGACATTGCAAGCTTTCTTT.

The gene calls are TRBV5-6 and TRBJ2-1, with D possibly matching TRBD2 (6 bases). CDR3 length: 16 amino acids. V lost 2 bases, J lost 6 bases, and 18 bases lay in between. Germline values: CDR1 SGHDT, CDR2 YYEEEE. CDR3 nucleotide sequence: TGTGCCAGCAGCTTCGAGCGGGTCCTGCCCACCAATGAGCAGTTCTTC. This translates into CASSFERVLPTNEQFF.

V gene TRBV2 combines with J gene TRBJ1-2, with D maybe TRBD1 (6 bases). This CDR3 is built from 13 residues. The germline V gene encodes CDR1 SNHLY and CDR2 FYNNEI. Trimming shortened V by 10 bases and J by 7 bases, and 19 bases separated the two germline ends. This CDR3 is CANPAQGPSGYTF. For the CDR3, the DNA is TGTGCCAACCCAGCACAGGGTCCCTCTGGCTACACCTTC.

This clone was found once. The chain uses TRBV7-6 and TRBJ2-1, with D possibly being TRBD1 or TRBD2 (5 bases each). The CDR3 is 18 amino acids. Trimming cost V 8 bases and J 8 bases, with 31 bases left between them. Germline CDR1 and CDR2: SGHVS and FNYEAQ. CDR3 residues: CASSLGAFRTLGGDEQFF. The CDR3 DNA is TGTGCCAGCTCCCTTGGGGCATTTCGGACTTTAGGTGGCGATGAGCAGTTCTTC.

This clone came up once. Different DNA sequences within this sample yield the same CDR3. DNA for the CDR3: TGTGCCAGCAGCCAGAGCGGGGCCTACAATGAGCAGTTCTTC. Protein: CASSQSGAYNEQFF. This chain joins TRBV9 and TRBJ2-1; 7 bases align to TRBD2. Germline CDR1 reads SGDLS; CDR2 reads YYNGEE. The length of the CDR3 is 14 residues. Trimming took 4 bases from V and 2 from J; bases not matched to a gene: 3.

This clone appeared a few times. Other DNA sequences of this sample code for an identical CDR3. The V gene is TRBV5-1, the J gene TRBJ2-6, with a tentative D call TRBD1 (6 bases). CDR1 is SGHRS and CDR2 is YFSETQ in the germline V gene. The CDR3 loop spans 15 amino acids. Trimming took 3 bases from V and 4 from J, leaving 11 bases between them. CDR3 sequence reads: CASSSGTSGANVLTF. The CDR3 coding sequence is TGCGCCAGCAGCTCCGGGACATCAGGGGCCAACGTCCTGACTTTC.

CDR3 in amino acids: CASSLNGGGRETQYF. In DNA form, the CDR3 reads TGTGCCAGCAGTTTAAATGGCGGCGGTAGAGAGACCCAGTACTTC. V usage is TRBV27 and J usage is TRBJ2-5; D ambiguous. V lost 2 bases and J lost 4, with 14 bases in between. Germline CDR1 is MNHEY and CDR2 is SMNVEV (reference sequence). The CDR3 is made up of 15 amino acids.

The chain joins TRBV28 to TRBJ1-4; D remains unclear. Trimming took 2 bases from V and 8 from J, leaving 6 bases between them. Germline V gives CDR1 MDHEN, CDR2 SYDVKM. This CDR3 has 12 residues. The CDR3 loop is CASSLGWEKLFF. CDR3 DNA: TGTGCCAGCAGTTTAGGTTGGGAAAAACTGTTTTTT. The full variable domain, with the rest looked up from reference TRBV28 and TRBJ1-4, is DVKVTQSSRYLVKRTGEKVFLECVQDMDHENMFWYRQDPGLGLRLIYFSYDVKMKEKGDIPEGYSVSREKKERFSLILESASTNQTSMYLCASSLGWEKLFFGSGTQLSVL.

DNA of the CDR3: TGTGCCAGCAGCTTTAACAGGGTGGAGTATGGCTACACCTTC. Encoded protein: CASSFNRVEYGYTF. V is TRBV5-4 and J is TRBJ1-2, with D possibly matching TRBD1 (6 bases). This CDR3 contains 14 residues. The V end lost 2 bases, the J end lost 5 bases, and 13 bases lay between the germline ends. The germline V gene encodes CDR1 SGHNT and CDR2 YYREEE (reference sequence).

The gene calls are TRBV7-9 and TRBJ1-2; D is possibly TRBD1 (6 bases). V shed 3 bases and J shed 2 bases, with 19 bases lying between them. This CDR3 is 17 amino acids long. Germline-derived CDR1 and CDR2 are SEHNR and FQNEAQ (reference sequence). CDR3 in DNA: TGTGCCAGCAGCTTCGACAGCTCTTCAGGGGTAAACTATGGCTACACCTTC. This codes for CASSFDSSSGVNYGYTF.

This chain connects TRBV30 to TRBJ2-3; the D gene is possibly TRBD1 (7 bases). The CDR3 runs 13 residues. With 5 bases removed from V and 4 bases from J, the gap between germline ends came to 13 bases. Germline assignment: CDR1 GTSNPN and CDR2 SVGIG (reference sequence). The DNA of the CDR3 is TGTGCCTGGCGGACTACAGGGGCAGATACGCAGTATTTT. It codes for CAWRTTGADTQYF.

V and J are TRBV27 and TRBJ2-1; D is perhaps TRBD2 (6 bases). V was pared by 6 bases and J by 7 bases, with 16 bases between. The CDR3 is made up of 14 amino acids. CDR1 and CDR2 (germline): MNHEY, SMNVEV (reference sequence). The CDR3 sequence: CASRLTGVYNEQFF. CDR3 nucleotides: TGTGCCAGCAGGTTAACGGGAGTGTATAATGAGCAGTTCTTC.

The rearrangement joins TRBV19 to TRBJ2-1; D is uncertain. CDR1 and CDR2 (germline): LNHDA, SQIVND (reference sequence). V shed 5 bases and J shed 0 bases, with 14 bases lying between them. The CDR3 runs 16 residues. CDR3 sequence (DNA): TGTGCCAGTAGTCCTTACACCATAACCTCCTACAATGAGCAGTTCTTC. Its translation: CASSPYTITSYNEQFF.

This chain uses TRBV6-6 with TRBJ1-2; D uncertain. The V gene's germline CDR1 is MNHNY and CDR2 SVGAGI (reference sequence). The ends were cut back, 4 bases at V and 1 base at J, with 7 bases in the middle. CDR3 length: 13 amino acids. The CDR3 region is CASSLDGNYGYTF. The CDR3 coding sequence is TGTGCCAGCAGTTTGGACGGTAACTATGGCTACACCTTC.

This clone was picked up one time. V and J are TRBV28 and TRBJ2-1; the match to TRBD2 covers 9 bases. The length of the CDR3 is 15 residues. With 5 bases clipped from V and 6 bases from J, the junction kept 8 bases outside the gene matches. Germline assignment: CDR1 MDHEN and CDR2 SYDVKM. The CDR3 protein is CASSPGGAGGNEQFF. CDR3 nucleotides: TGTGCCAGCAGTCCCGGAGGAGCGGGAGGCAATGAGCAGTTCTTC.

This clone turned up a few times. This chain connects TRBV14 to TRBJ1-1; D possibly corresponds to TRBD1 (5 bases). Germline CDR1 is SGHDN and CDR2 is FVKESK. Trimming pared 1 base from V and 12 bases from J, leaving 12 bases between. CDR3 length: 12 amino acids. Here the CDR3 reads CASSQGRQGTFF. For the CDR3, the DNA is TGTGCCAGCAGCCAAGGACGGCAGGGTACTTTCTTT.

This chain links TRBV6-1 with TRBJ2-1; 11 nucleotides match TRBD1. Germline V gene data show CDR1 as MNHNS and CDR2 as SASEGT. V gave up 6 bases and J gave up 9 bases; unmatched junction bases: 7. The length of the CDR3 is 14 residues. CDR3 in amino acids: CASSPGTGGGEQFF. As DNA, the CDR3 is TGTGCCAGCAGCCCCGGGACAGGGGGTGGTGAGCAGTTCTTC.

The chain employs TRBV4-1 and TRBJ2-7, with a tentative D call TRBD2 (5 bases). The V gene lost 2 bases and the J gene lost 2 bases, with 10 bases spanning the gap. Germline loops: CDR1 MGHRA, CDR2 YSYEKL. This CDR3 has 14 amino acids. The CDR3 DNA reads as TGCGCCAGCAGCCAAATAGAGGGAGCCTACGAGCAGTACTTC. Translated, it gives CASSQIEGAYEQYF.

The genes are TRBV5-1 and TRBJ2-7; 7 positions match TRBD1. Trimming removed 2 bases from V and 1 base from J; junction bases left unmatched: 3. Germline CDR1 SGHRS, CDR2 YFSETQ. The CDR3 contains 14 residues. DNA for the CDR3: TGCGCCAGCAGCTTTGGACAGGTATCCTACGAGCAGTACTTC. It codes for CASSFGQVSYEQYF.

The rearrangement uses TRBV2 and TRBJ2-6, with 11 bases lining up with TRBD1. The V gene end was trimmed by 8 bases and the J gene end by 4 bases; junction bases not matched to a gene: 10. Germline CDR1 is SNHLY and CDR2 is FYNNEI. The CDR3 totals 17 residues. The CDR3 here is CASLLGQGVPGANVLTF. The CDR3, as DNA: TGTGCCAGCCTTCTGGGACAGGGGGTACCCGGGGCCAACGTCCTGACTTTC.

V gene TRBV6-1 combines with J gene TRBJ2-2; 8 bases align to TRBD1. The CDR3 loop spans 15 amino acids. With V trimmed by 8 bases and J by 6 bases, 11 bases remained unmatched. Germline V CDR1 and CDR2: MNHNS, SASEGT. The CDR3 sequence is CASSNAGGASGELFF. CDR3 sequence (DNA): TGTGCCAGCTCAAACGCAGGGGGCGCTTCCGGGGAGCTGTTTTTT.

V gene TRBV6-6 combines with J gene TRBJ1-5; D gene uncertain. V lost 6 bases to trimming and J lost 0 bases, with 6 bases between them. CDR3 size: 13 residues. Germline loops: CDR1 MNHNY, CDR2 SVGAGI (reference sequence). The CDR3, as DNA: TGTGCCAGCAGACGAGATAGCAATCAGCCCCAGCATTTT. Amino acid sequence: CASRRDSNQPQHF.